This entry features one T cell receptor beta chain sequence. This CDR3 comprises 16 residues. Per the germline V gene, CDR1 is SEHNR and CDR2 is FQNEAQ (reference sequence). Trimming removed 3 bases at V and 0 bases at J, with 12 bases between. This entry is derived from a study of blood T cell repertoires in COVID-19. Background on the study: There were acute and convalescent COVID-19 samples, and they came from the United States, Italy and Spain. PBMCs, B-cell-depleted T cells, or T cells provided the cDNA or gDNA that made up the material.

The authors' processing: Counts of nucleated cells, estimated from reference gene primer amplification, were obtained. The assay was immunoSEQ multiplex PCR, and TCRdb's table has in-frame clones only and misses some. Clonal size and the V and J genes are those of that table, whereas D and trimming came from the DNA. The data hold about 40,000 clones, with more than 85% observed a single time. The chain has TRBV7-9 and TRBJ2-4, with D unresolved. This receptor was obtained from a man over 45 in a cohort sampled during active COVID-19. The source material was peripheral blood. CDR3 sequence: CASSLAERLAKNIQYF. DNA of the CDR3: TGTGCCAGCAGCTTGGCGGAGAGACTAGCCAAAAACATTCAGTACTTC.